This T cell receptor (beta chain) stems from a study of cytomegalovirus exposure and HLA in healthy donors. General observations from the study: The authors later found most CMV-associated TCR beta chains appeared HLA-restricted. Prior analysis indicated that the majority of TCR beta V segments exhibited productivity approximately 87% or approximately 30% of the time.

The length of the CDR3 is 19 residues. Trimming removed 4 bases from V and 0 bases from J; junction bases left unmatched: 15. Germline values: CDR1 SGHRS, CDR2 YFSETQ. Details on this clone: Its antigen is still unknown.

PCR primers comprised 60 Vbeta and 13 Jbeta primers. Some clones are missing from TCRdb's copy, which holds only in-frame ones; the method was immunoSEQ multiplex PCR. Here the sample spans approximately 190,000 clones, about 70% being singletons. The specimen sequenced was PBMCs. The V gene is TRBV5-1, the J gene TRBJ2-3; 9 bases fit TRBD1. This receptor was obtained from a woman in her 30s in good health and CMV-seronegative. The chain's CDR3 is CASSHQRTYGTGSTDTQYF. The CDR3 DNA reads TGCGCCAGCAGCCATCAAAGGACTTACGGGACAGGGAGCACAGATACGCAGTATTTT.